This TCR beta chain was obtained from a study of blood T cell repertoires in COVID-19. This clone appeared a single time. Clones were sequenced by immunoSEQ multiplex PCR, and TCRdb holds only the in-frame ones, with some missing. This table has 320,000 or so clones, about 90% appearing once. V was clipped by 5 bases and J by 0 bases, with 4 bases between them. The CDR3 runs 13 residues. The germline CDR1 and CDR2 sequences are KGHDR and SFDVKD. The TCR comes from a young woman who had recovered from COVID-19. Sequencing input: PBMCs or T cells enriched from blood (not recorded which). V is TRBV24-1 and J is TRBJ1-3; D remains unclear. Here the CDR3 reads CATSGASGNTIYF. The CDR3 region has the DNA TGTGCCACCAGTGGCGCCTCTGGAAACACCATATATTTT.